Listed below are T cell receptor beta chains from one sample, sequenced in a study of shared clonotypes between healthy human individuals. The table came from immunoSEQ multiplex PCR; TCRdb's copy has only in-frame clones and leaves some out. The sample lists hundreds of thousands of clones; about 95% were seen once. Sequencing was carried out using naive CD8+ T cells sorted from blood. Source of these receptors: a woman in her 30s in good health. Each CDR3 is given with its conserved first and last residue. Not all rows give a size; the values are once, few, many and, for expanded clones, a class.

size	V	CDR3
few	TRBV7-9	CASSQDSYEQYF
NA	TRBV19	CATQAGEQFF
NA	TRBV27	CASSLGTPRSYEQYF
NA	TRBV11-2	CASSLDLSGFRNEQFF
NA	TRBV5-5	CASSLSRHGNTIYF
once	TRBV9	CASSVEGRTNQPQHF
NA	TRBV6-6	CASSYSTGEEYEQYF
NA	TRBV19	CATQARDRGPGELFF
NA	TRBV28	CASSLLQGFSPAIREQYF
NA	TRBV28	CASVPGHRSYNEQFF
NA	TRBV30	CAWRKELEQYF
NA	TRBV29-1	CSVVGGQLSYEQYF
NA	TRBV28	CASSTFLAGGDEQFF
NA	TRBV4-1	CASSPGQFSYEQYF
NA	TRBV7-6	CASSFTDYEQYF
NA	TRBV10-2	CASGGQGNYGYTF
NA	TRBV7-9	CASSFTGTRDGNEQFF
NA	TRBV13	CASSFPSSGANVLTF
NA	TRBV28	CASQGGQGGYEQYF
NA	TRBV4-1	CASSQSGMNTEAFF
NA	TRBV7-9	CASSTETQYF
NA	TRBV2	CASSPHNSYEQYF
NA	TRBV19	CASSIAGGPLNEQFF
NA	TRBV6-1	CASSAPARSTDTQYF
few	TRBV7-2	CASSLAGVYNEQFF
NA	TRBV5-8	CASSQIQGANGNTIYF
NA	TRBV2	CASMGAGHIMTYEQYF
NA	TRBV2	CASSEAGSTGANQPQHF
NA	TRBV19	CASSPAGGYEQYF
NA	TRBV11-2	CASSQTGSTNEKLFF
once	TRBV27	CASSLLLAGGPSDTQYF
NA	TRBV19	CATGTGVREQYF
NA	TRBV2	CASTAGSSYNEQFF
NA	TRBV19	CASSATEYEQYF
NA	TRBV13	CASSPGQGYGYTF
NA	TRBV5-8	CASSLPWTEFLQQYF
NA	TRBV30	CAWGDLHNQPQHF
NA	TRBV5-8	CASSLGPGLRPEAFF
few	TRBV7-9	CASSENYEQYF
NA	TRBV27	CASSPRPSEKFYGYTF
NA	TRBV13	CASTVGGGTPSYEQYF
NA	TRBV4-1	CASSQERGDAADGYTF
NA	TRBV19	CASRPRGLYGYTF
NA	TRBV5-5	CASSPWRDSPYEQYF
NA	TRBV7-8	CASSVLPGTDNEKLFF
NA	TRBV7-9	CASSPGQGAMAGELFF
NA	TRBV19	CASSIDPGYEQYF
NA	TRBV28	CASSPDRGNTGELFF
once	TRBV12-2	CASRLVEARYNEQFF
NA	TRBV7-2	CASSPTSGGAYEQYF